A selection of T cell receptor beta chains follows, all from one sample in a study of CD8 T cells in Susac syndrome. TCRdb processed the immunoSEQ multiplex PCR reads anew with MiXCR; each CDR3 protein has one entry. The repertoire consists of 110,000 or so distinct CDR3 sequences, with approximately 93% occurring once and the leading ten covering around 0.085%. The sample consisted of CD4+ T cells from PBMCs. The receptors were sampled from a human donor with multiple sclerosis. The CDR3 runs from the conserved cysteine through the conserved F or W. The D gene is left open where the match is weak. Rows give clone size only sometimes, using once, few, many, or a class for an expanded clone.

V gene	D gene	J gene	clone size	CDR3 DNA	CDR3 protein
TRBV4-1	NA	TRBJ2-7	NA	TGCGCCAGCAGCCAAGATGTAGGGGAGCAGTACTTC	CASSQDVGEQYF
TRBV29-1	NA	TRBJ2-1	NA	TGCAGCGTTCCCCGGGCCTCGAATGAGCAGTTCTTC	CSVPRASNEQFF
TRBV18	NA	TRBJ1-1	once	TGTGCCAGCTCACCCTTTCGGCTACGGGTCATTGAAGCTTTCTTT	CASSPFRLRVIEAFF
TRBV12-3/TRBV12-4	TRBD1	TRBJ2-2	NA	TGTGCCAGCAGTACTGGACAGGACCACGGGGAGCTGTTTTTT	CASSTGQDHGELFF
TRBV18	NA	TRBJ2-7	NA	TGTGCCAGCTCACCACCGTTCGGGACCTACGAGCAGTACTTC	CASSPPFGTYEQYF
TRBV4-2	NA	TRBJ2-5	NA	TGTGCCAGCAGCCAAGTCGGGGGCGGGGGCAGCGGAGGAGAGACCCAGTACTTC	CASSQVGGGGSGGETQYF
TRBV5-1	TRBD2	TRBJ2-7	once	TGCGCCAGCAGCCCCTTGGCGGGAGACGTCTACGAGCAGTACTTC	CASSPLAGDVYEQYF
TRBV30	NA	TRBJ2-3	NA	TGTGCCTCCTCCGGGCTGGGGGGTGGAGATACGCAGTATTTT	CASSGLGGGDTQYF
TRBV19	NA	TRBJ1-4	NA	TGTGCCAGCATTAAGCGGGTCGCAGCTAATGAAAAACTGTTTTTT	CASIKRVAANEKLFF
TRBV19	TRBD2	TRBJ2-5	NA	TGTGCCAGTAGTAGGGGACTAGCCAACGAGGGAGAGACCCAGTACTTC	CASSRGLANEGETQYF
TRBV3-1	NA	TRBJ1-1	once	TGTGCCAGCAGCCAAGCGGGAGGCTCCCGTGCTTTCTTT	CASSQAGGSRAFF
TRBV2	NA	TRBJ2-1	NA	TGTGCCAGCAGTGTCGCCGGGTCCTACAATGAGCAGTTCTTC	CASSVAGSYNEQFF
TRBV28	TRBD1	TRBJ1-2	NA	TGTGCCAGCAGTGCCCCGGGACAGGGCCGTAACTATGGCTACACCTTC	CASSAPGQGRNYGYTF
TRBV2	TRBD1	TRBJ1-6	NA	TGTGCCAGCAGTTCACAGGGGATCTATGATTCACCCCTCCACTTT	CASSSQGIYDSPLHF